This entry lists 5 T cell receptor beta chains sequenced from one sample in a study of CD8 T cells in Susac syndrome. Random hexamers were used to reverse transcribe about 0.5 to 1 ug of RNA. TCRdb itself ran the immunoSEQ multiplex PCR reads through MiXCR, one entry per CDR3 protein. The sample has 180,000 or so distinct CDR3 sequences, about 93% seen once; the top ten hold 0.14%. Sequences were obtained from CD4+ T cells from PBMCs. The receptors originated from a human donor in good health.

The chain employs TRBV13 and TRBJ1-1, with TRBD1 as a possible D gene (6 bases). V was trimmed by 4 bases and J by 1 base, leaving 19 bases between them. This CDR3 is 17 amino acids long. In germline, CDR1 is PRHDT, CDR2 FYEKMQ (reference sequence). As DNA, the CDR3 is TGTGCCAGCAGCTCCCCCAGGGGTTCGGTAGGGAACACTGAAGCTTTCTTT. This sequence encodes CASSSPRGSVGNTEAFF.

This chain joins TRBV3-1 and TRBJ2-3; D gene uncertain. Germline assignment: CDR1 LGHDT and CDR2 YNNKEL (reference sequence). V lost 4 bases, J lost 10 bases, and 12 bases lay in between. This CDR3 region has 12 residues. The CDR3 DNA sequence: TGTGCCAGCAGCCCCTTAGGGTTCGCGCAGTATTTT. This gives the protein CASSPLGFAQYF.

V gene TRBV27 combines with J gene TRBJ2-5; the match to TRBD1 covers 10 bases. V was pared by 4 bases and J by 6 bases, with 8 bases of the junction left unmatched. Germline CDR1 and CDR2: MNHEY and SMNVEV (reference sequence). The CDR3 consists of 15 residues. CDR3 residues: CASSSGQGMRKTQYF. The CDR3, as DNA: TGTGCCAGCAGTTCGGGACAGGGGATGAGAAAGACCCAGTACTTC.

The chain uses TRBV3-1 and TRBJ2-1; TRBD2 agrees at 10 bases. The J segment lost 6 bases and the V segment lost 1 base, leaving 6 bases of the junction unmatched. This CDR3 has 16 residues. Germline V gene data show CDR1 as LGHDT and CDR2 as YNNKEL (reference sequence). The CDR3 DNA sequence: TGTGCCAGCAGCCAAGTGTATCTAGCGGGAGTCAATGAGCAGTTCTTC. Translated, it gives CASSQVYLAGVNEQFF.

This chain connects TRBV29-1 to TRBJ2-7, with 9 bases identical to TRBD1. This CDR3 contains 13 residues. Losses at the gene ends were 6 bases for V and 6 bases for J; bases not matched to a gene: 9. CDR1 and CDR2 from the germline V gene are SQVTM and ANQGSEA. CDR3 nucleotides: TGCAGCGTCGAGACAGGGGGAATTAGCGAGCAGTACTTC. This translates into CSVETGGISEQYF.